The sequence of this T cell receptor beta chain was determined in a study of T-cell reconstitution after alpha-beta-depleted transplantation in children. CDR1 and CDR2 (germline): MGHRA, YSYEKL. CDR3 length: 14 residues. The V gene lost 3 bases and the J gene lost 1 base, with 9 bases spanning the gap. Findings of the study overall: In patients about two months after transplant, alpha-beta T cells reportedly arose from several hundred expanded graft clones. The origin of high day-60 TCRbeta diversity in some patients lay in surviving recipient T cells and thymic progenitors. Newly generated T cells supplied most T-cell counts and diversity one year post-transplant.

The authors prepared the TCRbeta library with unique molecular identifiers. TCRdb recomputed calls from the PCR reads with MiXCR, one row per CDR3 protein. The sample shows 300,000 to 350,000 distinct CDR3 sequences, roughly 25% of them seen only once. This clonotype was seen more than once but under ten times. Its specificity is not known. The receptor's source is a male patient under 18 who had a stem cell transplant for acute lymphoblastic leukemia, so the T cells may come from the graft donor. This material consisted of PBMCs, mostly from graft donor cells, taken 180 days after TCRalphabeta/CD19-depleted stem cell transplant. The chain combines TRBV4-1 with TRBJ1-1, with D perhaps matching TRBD1 (5 bases). Written as DNA, the CDR3 is TGCGCCAGCAGCCATCTAGGACAGAACACTGAAGCTTTCTTT. Translation gives CASSHLGQNTEAFF.